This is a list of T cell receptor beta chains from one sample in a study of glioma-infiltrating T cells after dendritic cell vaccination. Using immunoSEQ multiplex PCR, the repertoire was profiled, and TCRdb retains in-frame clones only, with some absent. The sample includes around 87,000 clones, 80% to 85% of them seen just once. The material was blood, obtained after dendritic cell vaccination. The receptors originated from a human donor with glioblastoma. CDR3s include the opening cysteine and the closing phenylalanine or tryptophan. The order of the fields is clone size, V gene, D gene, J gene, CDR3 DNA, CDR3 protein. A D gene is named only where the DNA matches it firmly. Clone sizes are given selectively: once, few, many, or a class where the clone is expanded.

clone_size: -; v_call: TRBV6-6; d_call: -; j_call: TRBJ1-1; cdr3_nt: TGTGCCAGCAGTTACTCGGGGAGTGATGGCACTGAAGCTTTCTTT; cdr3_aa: CASSYSGSDGTEAFF
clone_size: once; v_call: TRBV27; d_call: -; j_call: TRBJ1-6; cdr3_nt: TGTGCCAGCAGTTTATCAGGCCTGTCCCGGGATTCACCCCTCCACTTT; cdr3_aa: CASSLSGLSRDSPLHF
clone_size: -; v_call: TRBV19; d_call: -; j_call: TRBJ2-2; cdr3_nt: TGTGCCAGTAGTAAGACAGATAACACCGGGGAGCTGTTTTTT; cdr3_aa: CASSKTDNTGELFF
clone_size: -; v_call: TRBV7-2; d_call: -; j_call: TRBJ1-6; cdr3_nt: TGTGCCAGCAGCTTAGCGGCTTCTCCGGGGGGGAATTCACCCCTCCACTTT; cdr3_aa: CASSLAASPGGNSPLHF
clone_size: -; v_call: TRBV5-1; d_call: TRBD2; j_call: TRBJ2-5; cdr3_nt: TGCGCCAGCAGCTTGGGACTAGCGGGGGGGAAAGAGACCCAGTACTTC; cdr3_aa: CASSLGLAGGKETQYF
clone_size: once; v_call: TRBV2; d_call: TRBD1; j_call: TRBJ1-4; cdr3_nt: TGTGCCAGCAGGAGGGTGGGGACAGAGCGGGGGAATGAAAAACTGTTTTTT; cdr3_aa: CASRRVGTERGNEKLFF
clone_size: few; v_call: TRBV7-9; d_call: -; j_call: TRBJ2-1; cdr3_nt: TGTGCCAGCAGCTCGACAGACCCTGTACTATCCGATGAGCAGTTCTTC; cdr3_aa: CASSSTDPVLSDEQFF
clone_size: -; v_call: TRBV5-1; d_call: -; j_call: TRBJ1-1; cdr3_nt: TGCGCCAGCAGCTTGGTGTCCGGGGGGACGAACACTGAAGCTTTCTTT; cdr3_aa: CASSLVSGGTNTEAFF
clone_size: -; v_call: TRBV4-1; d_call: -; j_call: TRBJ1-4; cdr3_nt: TGCGCCAGCAGCCTAGACTTGGGGACTCTGGAAAAACTGTTTTTT; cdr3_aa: CASSLDLGTLEKLFF
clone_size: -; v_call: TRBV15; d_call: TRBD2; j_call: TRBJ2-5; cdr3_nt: TGTGCCACCAGCACAGCGCGCGGGGGAAGCTCGGAGACCCAGTACTTC; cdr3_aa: CATSTARGGSSETQYF
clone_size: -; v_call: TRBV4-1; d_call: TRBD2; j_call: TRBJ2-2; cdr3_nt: TGCGCCAGCAGCCAAGATCTAGCGGGGAACACCGGGGAGCTGTTTTTT; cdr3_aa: CASSQDLAGNTGELFF
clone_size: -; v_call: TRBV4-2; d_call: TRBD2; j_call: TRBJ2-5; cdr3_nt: TGTGCCAGCAGCCAAGATGGGGTTGGGGGGGACCAAGAGACCCAGTACTTC; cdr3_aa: CASSQDGVGGDQETQYF
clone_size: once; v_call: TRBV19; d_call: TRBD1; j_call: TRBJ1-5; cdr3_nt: TGTGCCAGTAGTATTCCCTACAGGGGGCGAGGTCAGCCCCAGCATTTT; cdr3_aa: CASSIPYRGRGQPQHF
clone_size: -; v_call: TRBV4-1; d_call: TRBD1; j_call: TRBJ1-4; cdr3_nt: TGCGCCAGCAGCCAAGACCATCGGGACAGACCTCGCGCTAATGAAAAACTGTTTTTT; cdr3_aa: CASSQDHRDRPRANEKLFF
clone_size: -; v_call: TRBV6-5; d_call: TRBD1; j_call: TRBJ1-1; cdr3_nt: TGTGCCAGCAGTTACGACAGGGGGCACAGGAACACTGAAGCTTTCTTT; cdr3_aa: CASSYDRGHRNTEAFF
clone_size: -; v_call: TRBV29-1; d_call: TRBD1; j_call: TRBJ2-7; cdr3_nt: TGCAGCGTTCTAAAACTGACAGGGCTGTCCTACGAGCAGTACTTC; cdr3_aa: CSVLKLTGLSYEQYF
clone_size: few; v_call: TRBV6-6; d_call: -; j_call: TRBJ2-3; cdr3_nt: TGTGCCAGCAGTTACCTAGGGGAAGCAGATACGCAGTATTTT; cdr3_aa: CASSYLGEADTQYF
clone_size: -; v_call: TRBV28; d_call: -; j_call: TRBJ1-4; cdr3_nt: TGTGCCAGCAGTTCGGGAGGTCCTAATGAAAAACTGTTTTTT; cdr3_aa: CASSSGGPNEKLFF
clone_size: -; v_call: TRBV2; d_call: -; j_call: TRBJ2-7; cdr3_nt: TGTGCCAGCGTGTTGGGTCAGTGGAGCTACGAGCAGTACTTC; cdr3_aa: CASVLGQWSYEQYF
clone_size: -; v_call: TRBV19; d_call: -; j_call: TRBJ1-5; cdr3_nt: TGTGCCAGTAGTATAAGGGGGGGACGACATAGCAATCAGCCCCAGCATTTT; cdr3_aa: CASSIRGGRHSNQPQHF
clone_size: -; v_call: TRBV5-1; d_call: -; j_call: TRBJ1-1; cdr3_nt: TGCGCCAGCAGCGACAGCTTGAACACTGAAGCTTTCTTT; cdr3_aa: CASSDSLNTEAFF
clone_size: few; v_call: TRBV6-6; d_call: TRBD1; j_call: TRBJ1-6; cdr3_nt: TGTGCCAGCAGTCAAACAGGGGGCGGCAATAATTCACCCCTCCACTTT; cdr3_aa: CASSQTGGGNNSPLHF
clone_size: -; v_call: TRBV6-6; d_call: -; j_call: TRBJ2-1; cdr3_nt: TGTGCCAGCAGCACGGAGGAGGGTGGGACGAGCAATGAGCAGTTCTTC; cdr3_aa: CASSTEEGGTSNEQFF
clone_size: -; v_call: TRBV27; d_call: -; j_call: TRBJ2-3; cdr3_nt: TGTGCCAGCAGAACGCAGGCCACAGATACGCAGTATTTT; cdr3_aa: CASRTQATDTQYF
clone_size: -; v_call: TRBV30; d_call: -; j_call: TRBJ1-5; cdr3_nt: TGTGCCTGGAGTGTTGGGGGGGGGATTAATCAGCCCCAGCATTTT; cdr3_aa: CAWSVGGGINQPQHF
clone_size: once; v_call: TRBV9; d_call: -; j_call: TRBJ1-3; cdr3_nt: TGTGCCAGCAGCGTACTACAGGAAAGAAGCACCATATATTTT; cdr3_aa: CASSVLQERSTIYF
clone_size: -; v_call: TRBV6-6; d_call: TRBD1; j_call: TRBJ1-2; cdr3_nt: TGTGCCAGCAGTTACGACAGGGTAGCTGACTATGGCTACACCTTC; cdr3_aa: CASSYDRVADYGYTF
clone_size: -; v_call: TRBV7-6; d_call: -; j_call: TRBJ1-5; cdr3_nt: TGTGCCAGCAGCCCCCGTCCCGGGGGGCACGGCAATCAGCCCCAGCATTTT; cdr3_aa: CASSPRPGGHGNQPQHF
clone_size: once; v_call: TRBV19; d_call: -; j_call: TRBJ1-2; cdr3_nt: TGTGCCACCAGCCCCCCAGGGCTACTCAACTATGGCTACACCTTC; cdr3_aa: CATSPPGLLNYGYTF
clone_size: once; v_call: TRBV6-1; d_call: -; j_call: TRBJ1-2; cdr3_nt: TGTGCCAGCAGTGAGGGGACACCTTATTCCGGAGGCTACACCTTC; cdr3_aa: CASSEGTPYSGGYTF
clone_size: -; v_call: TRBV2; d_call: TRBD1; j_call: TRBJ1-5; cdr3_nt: TGTGCCAGCGCCTGGGACAGGGGCGATCAGCCCCAGCATTTT; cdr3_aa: CASAWDRGDQPQHF
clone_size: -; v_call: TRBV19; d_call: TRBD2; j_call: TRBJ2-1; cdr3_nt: TGTGCCAGTAGTCCTCTAGCGGGGGCGTACAATGAGCAGTTCTTC; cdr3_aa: CASSPLAGAYNEQFF
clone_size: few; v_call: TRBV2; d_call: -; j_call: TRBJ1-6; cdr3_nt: TGTGCCAGCCGGGACTCCGCCACCTCACCCCTCCACTTT; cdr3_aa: CASRDSATSPLHF
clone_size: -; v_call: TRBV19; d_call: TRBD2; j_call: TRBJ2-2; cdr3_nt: TGTGCCAGTAGTAGCGGGGGGGCCTTCCACGGGGAGCTGTTTTTT; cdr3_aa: CASSSGGAFHGELFF
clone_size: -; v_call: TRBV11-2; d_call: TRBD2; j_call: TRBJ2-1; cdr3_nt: TGTGCCAGCAGCTTAGAGACGACTAGCGTTGAGCAGTTCTTC; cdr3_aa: CASSLETTSVEQFF
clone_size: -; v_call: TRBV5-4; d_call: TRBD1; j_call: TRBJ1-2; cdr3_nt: TGTGCCAGCAGCTTGTTGTGGGACAGTTTCTATGGCTACACCTTC; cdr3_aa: CASSLLWDSFYGYTF
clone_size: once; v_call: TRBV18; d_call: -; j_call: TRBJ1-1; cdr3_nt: TGTGCCAGCTCACCATTTGGAGGTTCGAACACTGAAGCTTTCTTT; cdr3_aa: CASSPFGGSNTEAFF
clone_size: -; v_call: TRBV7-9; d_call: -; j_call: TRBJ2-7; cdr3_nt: TGTGCCAGCAGCCCGGACAACCTACACTACGAGCAGTACTTC; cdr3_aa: CASSPDNLHYEQYF
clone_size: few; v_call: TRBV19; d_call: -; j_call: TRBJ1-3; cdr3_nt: TGTGCCAGTACCCCGGACTTAATCGGGAACACCATATATTTT; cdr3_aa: CASTPDLIGNTIYF
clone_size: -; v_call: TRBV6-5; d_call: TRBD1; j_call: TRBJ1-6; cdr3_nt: TGTGCCAGCAGTTACTCCGGGGGACAGGGCCCCTCACCCCTCCACTTT; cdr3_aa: CASSYSGGQGPSPLHF
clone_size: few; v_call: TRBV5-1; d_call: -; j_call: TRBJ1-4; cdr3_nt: TGCGCCAGCAGCGGGGGATTACAGGGACGAGAAAAACTGTTTTTT; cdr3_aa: CASSGGLQGREKLFF
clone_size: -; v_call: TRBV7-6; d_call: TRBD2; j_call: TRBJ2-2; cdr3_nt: TGTGCCAGCAGCTTACTTAGCGGGGGTAACACCGGGGAGCTGTTTTTT; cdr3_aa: CASSLLSGGNTGELFF
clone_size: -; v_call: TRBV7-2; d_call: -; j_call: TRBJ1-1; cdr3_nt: TGTGCCAGCAGCGCCGGGGGGGTAGTCACTGAAGCTTTCTTT; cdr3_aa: CASSAGGVVTEAFF
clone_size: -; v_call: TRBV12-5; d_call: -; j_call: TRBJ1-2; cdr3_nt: TGTGCTAGTGGACTTGACACTGACTATGGCTACACCTTC; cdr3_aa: CASGLDTDYGYTF
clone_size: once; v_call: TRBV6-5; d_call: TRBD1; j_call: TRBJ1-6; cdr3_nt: TGTGCCAGCAGTAAGGGACAGTTGAATTCACCCCTCCACTTT; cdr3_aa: CASSKGQLNSPLHF
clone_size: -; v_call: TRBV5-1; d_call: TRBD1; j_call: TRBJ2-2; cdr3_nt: TGCGCCAGCGGGACAGGGGTCACCGGGGAGCTGTTTTTT; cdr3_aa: CASGTGVTGELFF
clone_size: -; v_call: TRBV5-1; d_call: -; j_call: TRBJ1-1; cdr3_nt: TGCGCCAGCAGCCTTGAACCGGGACACAAGAACACTGAAGCTTTCTTT; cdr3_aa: CASSLEPGHKNTEAFF
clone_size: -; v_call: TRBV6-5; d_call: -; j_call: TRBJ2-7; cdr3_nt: TGTGCCAGCAGGAGCTCCTACGAGCAGTACTTC; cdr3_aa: CASRSSYEQYF
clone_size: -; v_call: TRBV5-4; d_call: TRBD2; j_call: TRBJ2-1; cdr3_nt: TGTGCCAGCAGCTTTACTAGCGGGGGGGGCAATGAGCAGTTCTTC; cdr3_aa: CASSFTSGGGNEQFF